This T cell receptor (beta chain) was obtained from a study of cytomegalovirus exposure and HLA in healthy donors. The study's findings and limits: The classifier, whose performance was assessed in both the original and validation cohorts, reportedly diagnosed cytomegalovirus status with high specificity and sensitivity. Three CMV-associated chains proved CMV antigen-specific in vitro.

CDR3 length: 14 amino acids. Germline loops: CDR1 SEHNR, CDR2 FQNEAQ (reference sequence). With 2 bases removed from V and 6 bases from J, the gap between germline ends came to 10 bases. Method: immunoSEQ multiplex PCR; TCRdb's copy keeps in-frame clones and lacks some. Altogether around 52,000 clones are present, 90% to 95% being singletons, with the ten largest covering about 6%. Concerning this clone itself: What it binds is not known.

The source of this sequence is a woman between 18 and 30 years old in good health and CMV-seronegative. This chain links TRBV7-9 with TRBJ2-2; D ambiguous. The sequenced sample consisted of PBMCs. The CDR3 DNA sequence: TGTGCCAGCAGCTTATTTCCGACTCCCGGGGAGCTGTTTTTT. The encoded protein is CASSLFPTPGELFF.